Each of the 26 T cell receptor beta chains below was sequenced from the same sample in a study of T cells in Graves' hyperthyroidism and ophthalmopathy. Amplified regions were TCR beta CDR3 sequences from RNA transcripts. Researchers ran a first-round RT-PCR on the TCR CDR3 using the HTBI primer set. TCRdb analysed the multiplex PCR reads with MiXCR anew, one entry per CDR3 protein. The sample holds about 37,000 distinct CDR3 sequences, 52% seen once. Sequenced input: blood. The receptor set was obtained from a man aged 35 to 55 with Graves' ophthalmopathy.

This rearrangement joins TRBV24-1 to TRBJ2-6, with 9 bases aligning to TRBD2. The CDR3 contains 13 residues. V was pared by 0 bases and J by 18 bases, with 5 bases of the junction left unmatched. Germline lookup yields CDR1 KGHDR and CDR2 SFDVKD. The CDR3 is CATSDLGAGGRTF. Here the CDR3 DNA reads TGTGCCACCAGTGATTTGGGAGCGGGAGGTCGGACTTTC.

This chain uses TRBV7-6 with TRBJ1-6; D might be TRBD1 (6 bases). CDR1 is SGHVS, CDR2 FNYEAQ, per germline. This CDR3 region has 15 residues. The V and J ends lost 1 base and 7 bases respectively, with 11 bases between them. The CDR3 region is CASSLDRAPNSPLHF. CDR3 nucleotides: TGTGCCAGCAGCTTAGACAGGGCTCCGAATTCACCCCTCCACTTT. Using reference TRBV7-6 and TRBJ1-6 for the parts outside the CDR3, the full variable domain is GAGVSQSPRYKVTKRGQDVALRCDPISGHVSLYWYRQALGQGPEFLTYFNYEAQQDKSGLPNDRFSAERPEGSISTLTIQRTEQRDSAMYRCASSLDRAPNSPLHFGNGTRLTVT.

There are many counts of this clonotype. J is TRBJ1-4 and V is TRBV2; 9 nucleotides match TRBD1. V was clipped by 6 bases and J by 7 bases; unmatched bases: 6. Per the germline V gene, CDR1 is SNHLY and CDR2 is FYNNEI. The CDR3 loop spans 14 amino acids. CDR3 loop: CASSPDRGGEKLFF. The DNA of the CDR3 is TGTGCCAGCAGCCCGGACAGGGGTGGTGAAAAACTGTTTTTT.

V is TRBV11-1 and J is TRBJ2-1; D possibly corresponds to TRBD1 (6 bases). Trimming cost V 2 bases and J 2 bases, with 7 bases left between them. The CDR3 loop spans 14 amino acids. The V gene's germline CDR1 is SGHAT and CDR2 FQDESV (reference sequence). CDR3 sequence: CASSLRTAYNEQFF. DNA of the CDR3: TGTGCCAGCAGCTTAAGGACAGCCTACAATGAGCAGTTCTTC.

The rearrangement links TRBV12-3 or TRBV12-4 to TRBJ1-2, with TRBD1 identical over 9 bases. Germline trimming cut 3 bases from V and 4 bases from J; bases unmatched to any gene: 3. The CDR3 is 14 residues long. CDR3 sequence: CASSFDRGGYGYTF. DNA of the CDR3: TGTGCCAGCAGTTTCGACAGGGGGGGCTATGGCTACACCTTC.

Many counts were recorded for this clonotype. V and J are TRBV7-2 and TRBJ2-3; the match to TRBD2 covers 12 bases. The CDR3 spans 14 residues. V lost 5 bases, J lost 6 bases, and 3 bases stayed unmatched. Germline values: CDR1 SGHTA, CDR2 FQGNSA. The CDR3 loop reads CASSPGTSGDTQYF. As DNA, the CDR3 is TGTGCCAGCAGCCCGGGGACTAGCGGGGATACGCAGTATTTT.

With regard to this clonotype: Being one base from a much bigger clone, this may be a read error. The chain employs TRBV27 and TRBJ2-7, with D maybe TRBD2 (6 bases). V gave up 2 bases and J gave up 6 bases, with 20 bases separating them. This CDR3 comprises 16 residues. Germline V gene sequence: CDR1 MNHEY, CDR2 SMNVEV (reference sequence). The CDR3 protein is CASSLRGLARFCEQYF. CDR3 DNA: TGTGCCAGCAGTTTACGTGGTCTAGCGAGATTCTGCGAGCAGTACTTC.

By sample share, this clonotype is medium-sized. V and J are TRBV10-3 and TRBJ2-7; D gene ambiguous. Trimming pared 2 bases from V and 2 bases from J, leaving 10 bases between. Germline values: CDR1 ENHRY, CDR2 SYGVKD. This CDR3 comprises 14 residues. CDR3 sequence (DNA): TGTGCCATCAGTGAGGGAAGTTTCCCCTACGAGCAGTACTTC. Protein sequence: CAISEGSFPYEQYF.

This clonotype appeared many times. This rearrangement joins TRBV5-1 to TRBJ2-7; weak D call: TRBD2 (6 bases). V lost 4 bases, J lost 3 bases, and 14 bases lay in between. This CDR3 contains 14 residues. The V gene's germline CDR1 is SGHRS and CDR2 YFSETQ. CDR3 sequence (DNA): TGCGCCAGCAGCAAACACTACGGGGGCTACGAGCAGTACTTC. Residues: CASSKHYGGYEQYF.

This clonotype was picked up many times. This sequence joins TRBV7-8 and TRBJ1-1; D uncertain. The germline V gene has CDR1 SGHVS and CDR2 FQNEAQ. The V end lost 3 bases, the J end lost 0 bases, and 14 bases lay between the germline ends. This CDR3 is built from 16 residues. The CDR3, as DNA: TGTGCCAGCAGCTTCAGGAATGGCCTGATGAACACTGAAGCTTTCTTT. Its translation is CASSFRNGLMNTEAFF. The entire variable domain, with the rest obtained from reference TRBV7-8 and TRBJ1-1, is as follows: GAGVSQSPRYKVAKRGQDVALRCDPISGHVSLFWYQQALGQGPEFLTYFQNEAQLDKSGLPSDRFFAERPEGSVSTLKIQRTQQEDSAVYLCASSFRNGLMNTEAFFGQGTRLTVV.

Comment on this clonotype: Germline is not matched at one junction end, which may reflect a read error. The rearrangement links TRBV15 to TRBJ1-2, with D unresolved. CDR3 length equals 13 residues. Looked up from germline, CDR1 is LNHNV and CDR2 is YYDKDF (reference sequence). This CDR3 reads CTTSNGQGCAYTF. The CDR3 nucleotides are TGTACCACCAGCAACGGTCAAGGCTGTGCCTACACCTTC.

As for this clonotype: Because the CDR3 is missing its conserved closing phenylalanine or tryptophan, this is likely a read error. No DNA is shown, since the ends of the CDR3 on it are uncertain; the CDR3 is the one TCRdb lists. The V gene is TRBV20-1, the J gene TRBJ1-3; TRBD1, the table's D call, was not compared with the DNA. Germline V gene data show CDR1 as DFQATT and CDR2 as SNEGSKA (reference sequence). The CDR3 region is 9 residues in length, termini included. The CDR3 loop reads CSATRQGVA.

J is TRBJ2-7 and V is TRBV5-1, with 7 bases matching TRBD1. V was pared by 0 bases and J by 3 bases, with 3 bases of the junction left unmatched. The CDR3 spans 14 residues. CDR1 is SGHRS and CDR2 is YFSETQ in the germline V gene. The CDR3 nucleotides are TGCGCCAGCAGCTTGGAGGGACAGCGCTACGAGCAGTACTTC. Translated, it gives CASSLEGQRYEQYF.

The CDR3 coding sequence is TGTGCCAGCAGTGGGACAGGGAGGTCGGGGGTGACCCAGTACTTC. Its translation is CASSGTGRSGVTQYF. The chain uses TRBV2 and TRBJ2-5, with 8 bases aligning to TRBD1. CDR1 is SNHLY and CDR2 is FYNNEI in the germline V gene. This CDR3 has 15 amino acids. After removal of 4 bases from V and 7 bases from J, the junction contained 11 bases not matched to a gene.

This clonotype was found a few times. Germline is not matched at one junction end, which may reflect a read error. J is TRBJ2-3 and V is TRBV19; 7 bases are shared with TRBD2. In germline, CDR1 is LNHDA, CDR2 SQIVND (reference sequence). The CDR3 is 16 amino acids. The CDR3 spells CASSSSLGLVLDTQYF. CDR3 DNA sequence: TGTGCCAGTAGTTCGTCTTTAGGACTAGTGCTCGATACACAGTATTTT.

This clonotype was recorded a few times. The chain combines TRBV14 with TRBJ2-2; no definite D call. The V gene's germline CDR1 is SGHDN and CDR2 FVKESK. This CDR3 comprises 9 residues. The CDR3 protein is CANTGELFF. The CDR3, as DNA: TGTGCGAACACCGGGGAGCTGTTTTTT.

In its sample, this clonotype was seen many times. The chain links TRBV7-2 to TRBJ2-3; TRBD2 matches 7 bases. Losses at the gene ends were 1 base for V and 9 bases for J; bases not matched to a gene: 7. The CDR3 runs 14 residues. Germline V gene lookup returns CDR1 SGHTA and CDR2 FQGNSA. The CDR3 nucleotides are TGTGCCAGCAGCTTAGATATGGGGGGGGGGACGCAGTATTTT. Translating it yields CASSLDMGGGTQYF.

The chain links TRBV20-1 to TRBJ1-6, with a possible D match to TRBD1 (5 bases). There are 17 residues in the CDR3. V gave up 3 bases and J gave up 8 bases, with 23 bases separating them. Germline V gene lookup returns CDR1 DFQATT and CDR2 SNEGSKA (reference sequence). The CDR3 DNA reads as TGCAGTGCTAGGATGGGGCAGGGCAATCAGCCCGATTCACCCCTCCACTTT. It encodes CSARMGQGNQPDSPLHF.

A few counts support this clonotype. The chain employs TRBV27 and TRBJ2-3; TRBD1 matches at 7 bases. The CDR3 has 16 residues. Germline V gives CDR1 MNHEY, CDR2 SMNVEV (reference sequence). Trimming took 0 bases from V and 1 from J; bases not matched to a gene: 4. The chain's CDR3 is CASSLSRQGGTDTQYF. The CDR3 DNA reads TGTGCCAGCAGTTTATCTCGCCAGGGGGGCACAGATACGCAGTATTTT.

J is TRBJ1-4 and V is TRBV19; a possible D gene is TRBD1 (6 bases). CDR1 is LNHDA, CDR2 SQIVND, per germline (reference sequence). V was trimmed by 7 bases and J by 15 bases, leaving 18 bases between them. The CDR3 is made up of 12 amino acids. CDR3 loop: CASTPGTHFLFF. In DNA form, the CDR3 reads TGTGCCAGTACCCCCGGGACACATTTCTTGTTTTTT. Drawing the rest from reference TRBV19 and TRBJ1-4, the complete variable domain is DGGITQSPKYLFRKEGQNVTLSCEQNLNHDAMYWYRQDPGQGLRLIYYSQIVNDFQKGDIAEGYSVSREKKESFPLTVTSAQKNPTAFYLCASTPGTHFLFFGSGTQLSVL.

This clonotype has only one observation. J is TRBJ2-2 and V is TRBV6-1, with 15 positions matching TRBD2. Germline CDR1 is MNHNS and CDR2 is SASEGT. J gave up 3 bases and V 8 bases, and 7 bases lay outside the gene matches. The CDR3 totals 17 residues. The CDR3 is CASSGLAGGRDTGELFF. The CDR3 region has the DNA TGTGCCAGCTCCGGACTAGCGGGGGGGCGAGACACCGGGGAGCTGTTTTTT.

About this clonotype itself: Lacking the conserved final phenylalanine or tryptophan, this CDR3 likely reflects a read error. The DNA is left out, because the CDR3 cannot be placed on it with certainty; the CDR3 is given as TCRdb lists it. The chain couples TRBV9 to TRBJ2-2; the table's TRBD1 call for D was not verified on the DNA. The CDR3 is 10 residues long, counting both termini. The germline gives CDR1 SGDLS, CDR2 YYNGEE. CDR3: CASSVASGGL.

For this clonotype: One end of the junction is discordant with germline, which a read error may explain. The chain employs TRBV25-1 and TRBJ2-1; 10 bases are a match to TRBD2. CDR3 length: 15 residues. The V gene's germline CDR1 is MGHDK and CDR2 SYGVNS. CDR3 in DNA: TGTACCAGCATACCTAGCGGGAGCTCCTACAATGAGCAGTTCTTC. It codes for CTSIPSGSSYNEQFF.

The chain recombines TRBV15 with TRBJ2-1; D perhaps matches TRBD2 (6 bases). The CDR3 has 16 residues. Trimming took 3 bases from V and 5 from J, leaving 17 bases between them. The germline CDR1 and CDR2 sequences are LNHNV and YYDKDF (reference sequence). This chain's CDR3 is CATSSAGIGANNEQFF. CDR3 bases: TGTGCCACCAGCAGCGCGGGGATAGGGGCGAACAATGAGCAGTTCTTC.

The chain recombines TRBV20-1 with TRBJ1-5; tentative D call: TRBD1 (6 bases). The germline gives CDR1 DFQATT, CDR2 SNEGSKA (reference sequence). This CDR3 has 14 residues. The V gene lost 7 bases and the J gene lost 11 bases, with 24 bases spanning the gap. The DNA for the CDR3 is TGCAGTGGCAAGCAGGGGCCAGGGCTTCGGTCCCAGCATTTT. It yields the protein CSGKQGPGLRSQHF.

There are many counts of this clonotype. The V and J genes are TRBV5-4 and TRBJ2-3, with a possible D match to TRBD2 (7 bases). Looked up from germline, CDR1 is SGHNT and CDR2 is YYREEE (reference sequence). V dropped 4 bases and J dropped 3 bases, with 21 bases sitting between them. This CDR3 has 17 amino acids. CDR3 amino acids: CASSTRLAEGGTDTQYF. The CDR3 DNA reads as TGTGCCAGCAGCACCCGCCTAGCGGAGGGGGGAACAGATACGCAGTATTTT.